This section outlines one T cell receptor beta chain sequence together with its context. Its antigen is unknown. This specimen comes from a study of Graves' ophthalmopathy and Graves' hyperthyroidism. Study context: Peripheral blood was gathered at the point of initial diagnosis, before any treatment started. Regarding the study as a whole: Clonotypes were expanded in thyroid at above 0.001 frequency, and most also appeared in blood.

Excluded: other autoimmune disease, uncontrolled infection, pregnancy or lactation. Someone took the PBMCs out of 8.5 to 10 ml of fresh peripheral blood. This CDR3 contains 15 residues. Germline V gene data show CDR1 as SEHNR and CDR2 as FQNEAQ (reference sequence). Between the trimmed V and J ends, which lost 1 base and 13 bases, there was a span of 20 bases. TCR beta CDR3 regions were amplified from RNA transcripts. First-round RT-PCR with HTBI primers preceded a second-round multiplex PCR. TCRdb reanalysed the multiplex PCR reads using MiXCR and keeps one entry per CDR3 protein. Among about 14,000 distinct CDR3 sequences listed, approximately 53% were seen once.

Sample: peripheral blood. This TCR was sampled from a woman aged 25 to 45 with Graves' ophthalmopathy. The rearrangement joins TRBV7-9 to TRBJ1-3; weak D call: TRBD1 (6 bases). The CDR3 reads CASSLGVTGQTGIYF. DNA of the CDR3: TGTGCCAGCAGCTTAGGTGTGACAGGCCAAACAGGGATATATTTT.